The 29 T cell receptor beta chains reported below all come from one sample, sequenced in a study of blood T cells in healthy people across ages. For the second PCR, which ran for roughly 6 to 11 cycles, a sample-barcoded 5' primer and a J-beta primer mix were used. MiXCR, run by TCRdb on the 5' RACE reads, gives a single entry per CDR3 protein. The table lists 550,000 to 800,000 distinct CDR3 sequences, roughly 21% of them singletons. Sequencing was performed on blood. The receptor source for this set is a man aged 70-80 years in good health.

This clonotype has only a few counts. The chain carries TRBV12-3 or TRBV12-4 and TRBJ1-2; 8 bases line up with TRBD1. The CDR3 sequence is 13 residues long. The V and J ends lost 8 bases and 8 bases, in that order; junction bases with no gene match: 10. The CDR3 here is CASRRDRLRGYTF. As DNA, the CDR3 is TGTGCCAGCCGAAGGGACAGGTTAAGAGGCTACACCTTC.

This clonotype was recorded many times. V is TRBV7-3 and J is TRBJ2-5; 7 nucleotides agree with TRBD1. V shed 5 bases and J 4 bases; nucleotides not matched to a gene: 4. CDR3 length equals 13 residues. Germline-derived CDR1 and CDR2 are SGHTA and FQGTGA. The CDR3 region has the DNA TGTGCCAGCAGCGAAAACAGGGGAGAGACCCAGTACTTC. As protein: CASSENRGETQYF. Full variable domain (remainder filled in from reference TRBV7-3 and TRBJ2-5): GAGVSQTPSNKVTEKGKYVELRCDPISGHTALYWYRQSLGQGPEFLIYFQGTGAADDSGLPNDRFFAVRPEGSVSTLKIQRTERGDSAVYLCASSENRGETQYFGPGTRLLVL.

Remarks on this clonotype: Sequence at one end of the junction differs from germline and may be a read error. This chain uses TRBV5-1 with TRBJ2-7; TRBD2 agrees at 12 bases. Germline V gene lookup returns CDR1 SGHRS and CDR2 YFSETQ. This CDR3 has 15 amino acids. CDR3 in DNA: TGCGCCGGCAGCTTGGTGACTAGCGGGAGAAACGAGCAGTACTTC. Translation gives CAGSLVTSGRNEQYF.

This clonotype occurred a few times. V gene TRBV10-3 combines with J gene TRBJ2-3; D perhaps matches TRBD2 (5 bases). From germline, CDR1 is ENHRY and CDR2 SYGVKD. The CDR3 is 14 residues long. V was trimmed by 0 bases and J by 5 bases, leaving 9 bases between them. Here the CDR3 reads CAISESAAGDTQYF. The CDR3, as DNA: TGTGCCATCAGTGAGTCGGCGGCGGGAGATACGCAGTATTTT.

The chain links TRBV2 to TRBJ2-7; perhaps TRBD1 as D (6 bases). Germline-derived CDR1 and CDR2 are SNHLY and FYNNEI. The V end lost 7 bases, the J end lost 2 bases, and 15 bases lay between the germline ends. The CDR3 is made up of 14 amino acids. CDR3 protein: CASTGDLFTYEQYF. The CDR3 bases are TGTGCCAGCACAGGGGACCTTTTTACCTACGAGCAGTACTTC.

The chain is built from TRBV5-6 and TRBJ2-2; D perhaps matches TRBD2 (5 bases). Germline V gives CDR1 SGHDT, CDR2 YYEEEE. Trimming cost V 5 bases and J 0 bases, with 11 bases left between them. This CDR3 comprises 15 residues. The CDR3 DNA reads as TGTGCCAGCAGGTACAGCGGAACGAACACCGGGGAGCTGTTTTTT. It translates to CASRYSGTNTGELFF.

The CDR3 DNA reads as TGTGCCAGCAGCATAGGAGTACAGGGTATCGGGGAGCTGTTTTTT. This translates into CASSIGVQGIGELFF. The chain combines TRBV5-5 with TRBJ2-2, with a possible D match to TRBD1 (6 bases). Trimming removed 4 bases at V and 7 bases at J, with 17 bases between. The CDR3 spans 15 residues. Germline CDR1 reads SGHKS; CDR2 reads YYEKEE (reference sequence).

V and J are TRBV7-2 and TRBJ2-1; unclear D gene. The CDR3 consists of 14 residues. V was pared by 2 bases and J by 3 bases, with 8 bases between. CDR1 and CDR2 (germline): SGHTA, FQGNSA. The CDR3 here is CASSLRAVYNEQFF. The CDR3 nucleotides read TGTGCCAGCAGCTTACGGGCAGTCTACAATGAGCAGTTCTTC.

This clonotype was observed a handful of times. The chain is built from TRBV5-1 and TRBJ1-1, with D hard to call. Trimming pared 3 bases from V and 0 bases from J, leaving 6 bases between. The CDR3 extends over 13 amino acids. CDR1 and CDR2 from the germline V gene are SGHRS and YFSETQ. The CDR3: CASSSAVNTEAFF. The CDR3 DNA follows: TGCGCCAGCAGCTCGGCTGTGAACACTGAAGCTTTCTTT.

This clonotype was counted a few times. The V and J genes are TRBV2 and TRBJ1-1, with a tentative D call TRBD1 (5 bases). Trimming took off 4 bases at V and 0 bases at J, with 6 bases between the two ends. CDR1 is SNHLY and CDR2 is FYNNEI in the germline V gene. The CDR3 is 13 residues long. As DNA, the CDR3 is TGTGCCAGCAGTGTGGACATGAACACTGAAGCTTTCTTT. This codes for CASSVDMNTEAFF.

This clonotype was counted only a few times. The chain links TRBV15 to TRBJ2-3, with D uncertain. In germline, CDR1 is LNHNV, CDR2 YYDKDF (reference sequence). The CDR3 is 12 residues long. V lost 0 bases to trimming and J lost 5 bases, with 3 bases between them. CDR3 loop: CATSRDVDTQYF. The CDR3 DNA follows: TGTGCCACCAGCAGAGATGTAGATACGCAGTATTTT.

The rearrangement links TRBV11-1 to TRBJ2-1; a weak D match, TRBD2 (6 bases). Per germline, CDR1 SGHAT and CDR2 FQDESV (reference sequence). This CDR3 comprises 15 residues. V lost 6 bases and J 6 bases, leaving 18 bases between the germline ends. Written as DNA, the CDR3 is TGTGCCAGCAGTTACAAAGCCGGGACTTTCAATGAGCAGTTCTTC. The encoded protein is CASSYKAGTFNEQFF.

The rearrangement joins TRBV2 to TRBJ2-1; TRBD2 agrees at 12 bases. The trim removed 6 bases at V and 6 bases at J, leaving 9 bases unmatched. Germline CDR1 is SNHLY and CDR2 is FYNNEI. The CDR3 loop spans 16 amino acids. CDR3 sequence: CASSSSSGRVGNEQFF. The CDR3 DNA is TGTGCCAGCAGCTCATCTAGCGGGAGGGTGGGCAATGAGCAGTTCTTC. The variable domain in full, with the rest retrieved from reference TRBV2 and TRBJ2-1, is EPEVTQTPSHQVTQMGQEVILRCVPISNHLYFYWYRQILGQKVEFLVSFYNNEISEKSEIFDDQFSVERPDGSNFTLKIRSTKLEDSAMYFCASSSSSGRVGNEQFFGPGTRLTVL.

This clonotype has only a few counts. The V call is TRBV7-2, the J call TRBJ1-2, with 9 bases identical to TRBD1. Germline assignment: CDR1 SGHTA and CDR2 FQGNSA. This CDR3 has 15 residues. The ends lost 5 bases at V and 3 bases at J; junction bases unmatched: 7. This CDR3 is CASSLGGQGHYGYTF. CDR3 coding DNA: TGTGCCAGCAGCCTAGGGGGACAGGGCCACTATGGCTACACCTTC.

This clonotype was counted many times. The J gene is TRBJ2-3, the V gene TRBV7-9, with D possibly matching TRBD1 (6 bases). Per germline, CDR1 SEHNR and CDR2 FQNEAQ (reference sequence). Trimming stripped 5 bases from V and 4 bases from J, with 13 bases between. The CDR3 extends over 14 amino acids. The CDR3 coding sequence is TGTGCCAGCAGCAGACAGGAGAACCCAGATACGCAGTATTTT. Amino acids: CASSRQENPDTQYF.

This clonotype was counted a few times. The junction differs from germline at one of its ends, possibly a read error. J is TRBJ2-5 and V is TRBV11-2, with D hard to call. CDR1 and CDR2 from the germline V gene are SGHAT and FQNNGV. This CDR3 is 8 amino acids long. The CDR3 bases are TGTGCCAGCATAGCCCAGCACTTC. It translates to CASIAQHF.

This clonotype was seen a few times. The rearrangement uses TRBV4-3 and TRBJ1-1, with D perhaps matching TRBD1 (5 bases). The CDR3 has 14 residues. Germline CDR1 reads LGHNA; CDR2 reads YSLEER. V was trimmed by 4 bases and J by 2 bases, leaving 11 bases between them. The CDR3 bases are TGCGCCAGCAGCCTGGCAAGGGGAAACACTGAAGCTTTCTTT. It specifies CASSLARGNTEAFF.

This sequence joins TRBV5-1 and TRBJ2-4, with 7 positions matching TRBD1. CDR1 SGHRS and CDR2 YFSETQ come from the germline V gene. V dropped 7 bases and J dropped 8; count of bases not matched to a gene: 6. The CDR3 consists of 12 residues. In DNA form, the CDR3 reads TGCGCCAGCGGATGGGACAGAGACATTCAGTACTTC. This translates into CASGWDRDIQYF.

This clonotype appeared a few times. The rearrangement links TRBV20-1 to TRBJ2-3, with 12 bases matching TRBD2. Looked up from germline, CDR1 is DFQATT and CDR2 is SNEGSKA (reference sequence). This CDR3 has 12 amino acids. CDR3 amino acids: CTTSGRTDTQYF. CDR3 DNA sequence: TGCACCACTAGCGGGAGGACAGATACGCAGTATTTT.

In this sample, this clonotype turned up many times. The rearrangement links TRBV11-2 to TRBJ2-1; the match to TRBD2 covers 11 bases. Germline values: CDR1 SGHAT, CDR2 FQNNGV. CDR3 length: 17 amino acids. V was pared by 5 bases and J by 8 bases, with 14 bases of the junction left unmatched. DNA of the CDR3: TGTGCCAGCAGCCTCTTCCTCCCTAGCGGGAGGAGCGATGAGCAGTTCTTC. It translates to CASSLFLPSGRSDEQFF.

This clonotype appeared a few times. CDR3 loop: CASSLGGSTPYEQYF. The CDR3 DNA reads TGTGCCAGCAGCTTAGGTGGGTCGACTCCCTACGAGCAGTACTTC. The chain links TRBV11-1 to TRBJ2-7; unclear D gene. V lost 1 base, J lost 2 bases, and 12 bases lay in between. Looked up from germline, CDR1 is SGHAT and CDR2 is FQDESV (reference sequence). The CDR3 runs 15 residues.

There are a few counts of this clonotype. The V and J genes are TRBV9 and TRBJ2-2; no clear D gene. Germline CDR1 is SGDLS and CDR2 is YYNGEE. V was cut by 0 bases and J by 0 bases, with 6 bases left in between. CDR3 length: 15 amino acids. CDR3 DNA: TGTGCCAGCAGCGTAGATCCCACGAACACCGGGGAGCTGTTTTTT. Its protein product is CASSVDPTNTGELFF.

This chain links TRBV12-3 or TRBV12-4 with TRBJ2-1; possibly TRBD2 for D (6 bases). V lost 2 bases to trimming and J lost 9 bases, with 20 bases between them. This CDR3 has 16 residues. CDR3 coding DNA: TGTGCCAGCAGTTTATCGGGGCTTATGACTAGTTCTGAGCAGTTCTTC. It is translated as CASSLSGLMTSSEQFF.

This clonotype was recorded a few times. The chain has TRBV10-3 and TRBJ1-5; TRBD1 matches 10 bases. CDR1 and CDR2 from the germline V gene are ENHRY and SYGVKD. The CDR3 covers 14 residues. V lost 5 bases, J lost 5 bases, and 3 bases stayed unmatched. The CDR3 coding sequence is TGTGCCATCAGTAGGACAGGGGGTGATCAGCCCCAGCATTTT. Translation gives CAISRTGGDQPQHF.

The chain employs TRBV19 and TRBJ2-1, with D perhaps TRBD2 (6 bases). V gave up 3 bases and J gave up 3 bases, with 15 bases separating them. Germline CDR1 and CDR2: LNHDA and SQIVND (reference sequence). CDR3 length: 16 amino acids. CDR3 DNA sequence: TGTGCCAGTAGTATCTATGAGAGGGGAGGCTACAATGAGCAGTTCTTC. As protein: CASSIYERGGYNEQFF.

The V gene is TRBV15, the J gene TRBJ2-7, with 9 bases aligning to TRBD1. Germline CDR1 and CDR2: LNHNV and YYDKDF (reference sequence). This CDR3 has 15 amino acids. The junction had 5 bases not matched to a gene; V was cut back by 4 bases and J by 1 base. In nucleotides, the CDR3 is TGTGCCACCAGCATCGTGACAGGGGGTTCCTACGAGCAGTACTTC. Translation gives CATSIVTGGSYEQYF.

The chain couples TRBV20-1 to TRBJ2-7, with 9 bases fitting TRBD2. J gave up 1 base and V 6 bases, and 10 bases lay outside the gene matches. The CDR3 consists of 15 residues. The germline V gene encodes CDR1 DFQATT and CDR2 SNEGSKA (reference sequence). The CDR3 region has the DNA TGCAGTGCGCCCGGAGCGGGAGGACGATCCTACGAGCAGTACTTC. Residues: CSAPGAGGRSYEQYF.

The rearrangement joins TRBV24-1 to TRBJ1-1, with 9 bases identical to TRBD1. V lost 4 bases to trimming and J lost 4 bases; unmatched junction nucleotides: 9. There are 16 residues in the CDR3. Per the germline V gene, CDR1 is KGHDR and CDR2 is SFDVKD. CDR3 amino acids: CATSDSGTGMGTEAFF. CDR3 coding DNA: TGTGCCACCAGTGACTCCGGGACAGGGATGGGCACTGAAGCTTTCTTT.

The chain has TRBV20-1 and TRBJ1-2; 7 bases map to TRBD1. CDR3 length equals 15 residues. The germline CDR1 and CDR2 sequences are DFQATT and SNEGSKA (reference sequence). V was pared by 1 base and J by 3 bases, with 8 bases of the junction left unmatched. The CDR3 region has the DNA TGCAGTGCTAGAGCATGGGACAGATTAGACTATGGCTACACCTTC. It yields the protein CSARAWDRLDYGYTF.